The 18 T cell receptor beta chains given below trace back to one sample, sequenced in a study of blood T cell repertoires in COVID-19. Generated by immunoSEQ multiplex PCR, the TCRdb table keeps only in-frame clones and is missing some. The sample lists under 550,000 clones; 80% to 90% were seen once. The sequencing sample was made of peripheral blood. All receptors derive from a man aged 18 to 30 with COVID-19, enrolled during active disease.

The CDR3 sequence: CASSQVGRGGRETQYF. The CDR3 DNA follows: TGTGCCAGCAGCCAAGTAGGGAGGGGGGGCCGAGAGACCCAGTACTTC. The chain uses TRBV3-1 (or the pseudogene TRBV3-2) and TRBJ2-5; a weak D match, TRBD2 (7 bases). The CDR3 loop spans 16 amino acids. Germline V lookup: CDR1 LGHDT, CDR2 YNNKEL (reference sequence). The V and J ends lost 1 base and 4 bases respectively, with 16 bases between them.

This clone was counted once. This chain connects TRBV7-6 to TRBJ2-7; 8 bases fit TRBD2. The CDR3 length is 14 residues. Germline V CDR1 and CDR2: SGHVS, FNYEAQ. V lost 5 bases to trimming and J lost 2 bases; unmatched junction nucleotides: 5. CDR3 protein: CASSPSGLAYEQYF. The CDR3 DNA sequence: TGTGCCAGCAGCCCTTCGGGACTAGCCTACGAGCAGTACTTC.

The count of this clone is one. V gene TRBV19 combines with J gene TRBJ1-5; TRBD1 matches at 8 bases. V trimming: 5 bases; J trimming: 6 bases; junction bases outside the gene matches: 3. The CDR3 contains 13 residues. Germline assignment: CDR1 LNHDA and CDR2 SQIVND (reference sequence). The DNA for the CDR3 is TGTGCCAGTAGTTCACAGGGGGGTCAGCCCCAGCATTTT. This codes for CASSSQGGQPQHF.

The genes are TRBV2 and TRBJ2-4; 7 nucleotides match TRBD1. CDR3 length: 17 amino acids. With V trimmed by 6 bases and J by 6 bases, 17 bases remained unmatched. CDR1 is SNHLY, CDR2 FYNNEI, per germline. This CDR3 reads CASSATGTANRRNIQYF. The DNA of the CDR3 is TGTGCCAGCAGCGCAACCGGGACAGCTAACCGACGAAACATTCAGTACTTC.

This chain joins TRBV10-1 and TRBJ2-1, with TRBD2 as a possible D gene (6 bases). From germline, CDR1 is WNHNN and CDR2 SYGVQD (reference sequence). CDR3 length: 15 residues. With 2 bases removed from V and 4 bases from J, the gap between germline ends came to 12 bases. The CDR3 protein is CASSEAGTPYNEQFF. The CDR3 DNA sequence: TGCGCCAGCAGTGAGGCCGGGACTCCATACAATGAGCAGTTCTTC.

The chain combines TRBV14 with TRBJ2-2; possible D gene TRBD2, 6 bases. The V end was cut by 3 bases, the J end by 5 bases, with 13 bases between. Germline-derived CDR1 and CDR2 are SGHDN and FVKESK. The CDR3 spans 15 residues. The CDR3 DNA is TGTGCCAGCAGCCAGAGATGGGGGGATACCGGGGAGCTGTTTTTT. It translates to CASSQRWGDTGELFF.

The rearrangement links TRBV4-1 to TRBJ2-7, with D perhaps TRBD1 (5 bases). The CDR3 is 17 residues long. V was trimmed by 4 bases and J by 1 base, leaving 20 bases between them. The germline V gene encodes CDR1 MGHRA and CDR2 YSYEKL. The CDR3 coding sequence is TGCGCCAGCAGCCGTCTTCCTTTGTGGCAGGGTTCCTACGAGCAGTACTTC. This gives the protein CASSRLPLWQGSYEQYF.

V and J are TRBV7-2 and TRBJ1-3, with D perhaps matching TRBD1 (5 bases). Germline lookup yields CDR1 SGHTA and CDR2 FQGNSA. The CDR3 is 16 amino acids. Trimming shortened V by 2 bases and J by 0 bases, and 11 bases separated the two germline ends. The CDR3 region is CASSLRGGSSGNTIYF. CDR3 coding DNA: TGTGCCAGCAGCTTACGTGGGGGGAGCTCTGGAAACACCATATATTTT.

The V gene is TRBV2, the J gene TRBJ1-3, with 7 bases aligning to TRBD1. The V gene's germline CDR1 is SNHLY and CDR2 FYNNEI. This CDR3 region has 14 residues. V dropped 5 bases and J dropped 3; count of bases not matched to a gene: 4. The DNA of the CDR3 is TGTGCCAGCAGTTCAGGGGGAAATGGAAACACCATATATTTT. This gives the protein CASSSGGNGNTIYF.

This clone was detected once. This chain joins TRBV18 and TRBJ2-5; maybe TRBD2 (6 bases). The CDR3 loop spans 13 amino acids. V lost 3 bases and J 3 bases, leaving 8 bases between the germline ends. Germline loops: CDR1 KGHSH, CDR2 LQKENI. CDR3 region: CASSPGSKETQYF. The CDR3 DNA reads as TGTGCCAGCTCACCCGGGAGTAAAGAGACCCAGTACTTC.

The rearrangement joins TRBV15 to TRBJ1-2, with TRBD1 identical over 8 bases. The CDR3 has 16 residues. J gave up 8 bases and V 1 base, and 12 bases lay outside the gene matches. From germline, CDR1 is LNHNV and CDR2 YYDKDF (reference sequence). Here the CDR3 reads CATSRGPTTGVPGYTF. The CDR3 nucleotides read TGTGCCACCAGCAGAGGACCGACGACAGGGGTTCCGGGCTACACCTTC.

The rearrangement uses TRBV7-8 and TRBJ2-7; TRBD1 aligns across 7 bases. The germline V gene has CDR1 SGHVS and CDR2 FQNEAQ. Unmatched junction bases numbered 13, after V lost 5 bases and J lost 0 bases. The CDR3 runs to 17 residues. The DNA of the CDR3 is TGTGCCAGCAGCCGGCCACAGCTGACAGGGAGCTCCTACGAGCAGTACTTC. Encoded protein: CASSRPQLTGSSYEQYF.

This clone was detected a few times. As DNA, the CDR3 is TGTGCCAGCAGCCCGACAGGGGGCGGTGGCTACACCTTC. Protein product: CASSPTGGGGYTF. The rearrangement joins TRBV27 to TRBJ1-2; 10 positions agree with TRBD1. Germline CDR1 reads MNHEY; CDR2 reads SMNVEV (reference sequence). The V segment lost 6 bases and the J segment 7 bases; nucleotides outside the gene matches: 5. The CDR3 is 13 amino acids.

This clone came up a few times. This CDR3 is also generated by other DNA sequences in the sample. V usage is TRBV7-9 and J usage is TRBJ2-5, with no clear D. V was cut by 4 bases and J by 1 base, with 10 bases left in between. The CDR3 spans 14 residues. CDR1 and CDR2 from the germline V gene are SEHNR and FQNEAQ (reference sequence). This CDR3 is CASSSPLRQETQYF. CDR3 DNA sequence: TGTGCCAGCAGCTCTCCCCTCCGCCAAGAGACCCAGTACTTC.

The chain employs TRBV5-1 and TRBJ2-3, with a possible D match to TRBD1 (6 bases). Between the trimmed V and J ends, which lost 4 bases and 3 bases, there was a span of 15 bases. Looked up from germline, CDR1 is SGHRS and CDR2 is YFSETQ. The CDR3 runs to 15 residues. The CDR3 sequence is CASSAAQGTTDTQYF. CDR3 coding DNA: TGCGCCAGCAGCGCCGCACAGGGTACAACAGATACGCAGTATTTT.

The chain's CDR3 is CASTSTQGATETQYF. The DNA for the CDR3 is TGTGCCAGTACGTCCACCCAGGGGGCAACGGAGACCCAGTACTTC. The rearrangement uses TRBV19 and TRBJ2-5; 8 nucleotides agree with TRBD1. Looked up from germline, CDR1 is LNHDA and CDR2 is SQIVND (reference sequence). V lost 7 bases, J lost 5 bases, and 12 bases stayed unmatched. The length of the CDR3 is 15 residues.

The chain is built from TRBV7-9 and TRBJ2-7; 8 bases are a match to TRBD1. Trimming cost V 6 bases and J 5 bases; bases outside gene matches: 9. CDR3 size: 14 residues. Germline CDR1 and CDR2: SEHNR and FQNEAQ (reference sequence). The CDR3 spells CASRRTGRVDEQYF. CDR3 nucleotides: TGTGCCAGCAGAAGGACAGGGAGAGTCGACGAGCAGTACTTC.

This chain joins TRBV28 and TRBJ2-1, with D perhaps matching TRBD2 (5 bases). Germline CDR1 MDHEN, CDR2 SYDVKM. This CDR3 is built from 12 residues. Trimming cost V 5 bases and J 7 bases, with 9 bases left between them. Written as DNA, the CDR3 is TGTGCCAGCAGTGAGACGGGGAATGAGCAGTTCTTC. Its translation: CASSETGNEQFF.